These 17 T cell receptor beta chains originate from one sample sequenced in a study of Ad26.COV2.S vaccination and SARS-CoV-2 variants. Regarding treatment: 19 received Ad26.COV2.S at low or high dose, single or two shots; roughly five received placebo; per-sample allocation not given. After the first vaccine or placebo injection, samples were drawn on day 63. Here immunoSEQ multiplex PCR was the method, and the copy in TCRdb shows in-frame clones only, minus some. The table records about 400,000 clones, about nine tenths of them present only once. Material: peripheral blood, obtained in a trial of Ad26.COV2.S vaccine versus placebo. These receptors all stem from a person aged 18-60 years who received the Ad26.COV2.S COVID-19 vaccine or a placebo.

The chain recombines TRBV5-1 with TRBJ1-3, with D possibly being TRBD1 (6 bases). Trimming stripped 0 bases from V and 4 bases from J, with 14 bases between. Germline assignment: CDR1 SGHRS and CDR2 YFSETQ. The CDR3 length is 16 residues. The CDR3, as DNA: TGCGCCAGCAGCTTGGGGGGCCAGGGGAAAGGAAACACCATATATTTT. Amino acids: CASSLGGQGKGNTIYF.

This clone came up once. The chain carries TRBV6-5 and TRBJ2-6; D is possibly TRBD2 (5 bases). The germline gives CDR1 MNHEY, CDR2 SVGAGI. Deletions cut 6 bases from V and 0 bases from J, with 9 bases between. This CDR3 has 15 residues. CDR3: CASSPRGSGANVLTF. Here the CDR3 DNA reads TGTGCCAGCAGCCCCCGGGGCTCTGGGGCCAACGTCCTGACTTTC.

This CDR3 reads CASSPPNPGATNEKLFF. In DNA form, the CDR3 reads TGTGCCAGCAGTCCCCCGAATCCAGGCGCTACTAATGAAAAACTGTTTTTT. V gene TRBV28 combines with J gene TRBJ1-4; no clear D gene. The CDR3 contains 17 residues. Germline V lookup: CDR1 MDHEN, CDR2 SYDVKM. Trimming left V 5 bases short and J 2 bases short, with 18 bases between.

This chain links TRBV18 with TRBJ1-1, with TRBD1 as a possible D gene (5 bases). V gave up 3 bases and J gave up 1 base, with 6 bases separating them. The CDR3 length is 13 residues. Looked up from germline, CDR1 is KGHSH and CDR2 is LQKENI. The CDR3 sequence is CASSPTENTEAFF. Here the CDR3 DNA reads TGTGCCAGCTCACCGACAGAGAACACTGAAGCTTTCTTT.

The chain has TRBV9 and TRBJ2-1; tentatively, D is TRBD2 (6 bases). The CDR3 is 15 residues long. Germline V CDR1 and CDR2: SGDLS, YYNGEE. Trimming pared 0 bases from V and 3 bases from J, leaving 10 bases between. In DNA form, the CDR3 reads TGTGCCAGCAGCGTAGAGTTAGCGGTCTACAATGAGCAGTTCTTC. Translated, it gives CASSVELAVYNEQFF.

The chain combines TRBV28 with TRBJ2-1, with 7 nucleotides matching TRBD1. The CDR3 sequence is 18 residues long. Losses at the gene ends were 6 bases for V and 0 bases for J; bases not matched to a gene: 14. Germline-derived CDR1 and CDR2 are MDHEN and SYDVKM. The CDR3 region is CASSRRWDSLLSYNEQFF. The CDR3 DNA reads TGTGCCAGCAGCCGACGCTGGGACAGTCTACTCTCCTACAATGAGCAGTTCTTC.

This chain uses TRBV2 with TRBJ2-7; D unclear. The germline gives CDR1 SNHLY, CDR2 FYNNEI. Trimming left V 5 bases short and J 0 bases short, with 14 bases between. The CDR3 has 15 amino acids. The chain's CDR3 is CASSLLPDSSYEQYF. DNA of the CDR3: TGTGCCAGCAGTTTACTCCCGGATAGCTCCTACGAGCAGTACTTC. Variable domain in full (rest from reference TRBV2 and TRBJ2-7): EPEVTQTPSHQVTQMGQEVILRCVPISNHLYFYWYRQILGQKVEFLVSFYNNEISEKSEIFDDQFSVERPDGSNFTLKIRSTKLEDSAMYFCASSLLPDSSYEQYFGPGTRLTVT.

CDR3 residues: CASRDSGANVLTF. The CDR3 DNA follows: TGTGCCAGCAGGGACTCTGGGGCCAACGTCCTGACTTTC. The chain uses TRBV28 and TRBJ2-6; D gene uncertain. The CDR3 is made up of 13 amino acids. CDR1 and CDR2 (germline): MDHEN, SYDVKM. V lost 6 bases, J lost 0 bases, and 3 bases lay in between.

The chain carries TRBV7-2 and TRBJ1-5; D call uncertain. In germline, CDR1 is SGHTA, CDR2 FQGNSA. The V end lost 4 bases, the J end lost 0 bases, and 10 bases lay between the germline ends. The CDR3 has 15 amino acids. This CDR3 reads CASSSDGNSNQPQHF. The CDR3, as DNA: TGTGCCAGCAGCTCAGATGGCAATAGCAATCAGCCCCAGCATTTT.

The chain couples TRBV5-1 to TRBJ2-7; the match to TRBD1 covers 8 bases. The length of the CDR3 is 18 residues. The germline gives CDR1 SGHRS, CDR2 YFSETQ. Losses at the gene ends were 0 bases for V and 0 bases for J; bases not matched to a gene: 11. The CDR3 DNA sequence: TGCGCCAGCAGCTTGGCCCCTTCAGACAGGGGATTCTCCTACGAGCAGTACTTC. Protein sequence: CASSLAPSDRGFSYEQYF.

The rearrangement joins TRBV19 to TRBJ2-5, with 10 bases lining up with TRBD2. Germline V gene sequence: CDR1 LNHDA, CDR2 SQIVND (reference sequence). The CDR3 covers 14 residues. V gave up 4 bases and J gave up 4 bases; unmatched junction bases: 3. The CDR3 coding sequence is TGTGCCAGTAGTAAGGCTAGCGGGAGAGAGACCCAGTACTTC. Translating gives CASSKASGRETQYF.

V and J are TRBV19 and TRBJ2-7; TRBD1 might be the D (5 bases). Germline loops: CDR1 LNHDA, CDR2 SQIVND (reference sequence). V was pared by 3 bases and J by 0 bases, with 21 bases between. The CDR3 is made up of 18 amino acids. CDR3 in amino acids: CASSIRSHMDTSSYEQYF. CDR3 DNA: TGTGCCAGTAGTATTAGGTCGCACATGGACACCAGCTCCTACGAGCAGTACTTC.

In regard to this clone: The germline gene is not matched at one end of the junction; a read error may be the cause. The chain carries TRBV12-3 or TRBV12-4 and TRBJ2-7; 10 nucleotides line up with TRBD2. The CDR3 has 11 residues. The CDR3 protein is CASSRGLARIF. In DNA form, the CDR3 reads TGTGCCAGCAGTAGGGGACTAGCGAGAATTTTC.

The rearrangement joins TRBV5-6 to TRBJ1-1; D gene uncertain. V lost 2 bases and J 2 bases, leaving 7 bases between the germline ends. The CDR3 is 13 residues long. Germline CDR1 and CDR2: SGHDT and YYEEEE. This chain's CDR3 is CASSFSLNTEAFF. As DNA, the CDR3 is TGTGCCAGCAGCTTCTCTCTAAACACTGAAGCTTTCTTT.

The chain couples TRBV4-1 to TRBJ2-3, with 14 bases fitting TRBD2. CDR3 length: 18 amino acids. CDR1 is MGHRA, CDR2 YSYEKL, per germline. J gave up 4 bases and V 5 bases, and 11 bases lay outside the gene matches. For the CDR3, the DNA is TGCGCCAGCAGCGCAACCGGGACTAGCGGGAGCATTTCAGATACGCAGTATTTT. This sequence encodes CASSATGTSGSISDTQYF.

The V call is TRBV18, the J call TRBJ2-4, with D perhaps TRBD1 (5 bases). The CDR3 has 14 residues. V lost 9 bases and J lost 2, with 14 bases in between. CDR1 and CDR2 (germline): KGHSH, LQKENI. The CDR3 reads CARHQGRTKNIQYF. The CDR3 region has the DNA TGTGCCAGACATCAGGGCAGAACCAAAAACATTCAGTACTTC.

CDR3 region: CAISEVGGPQHF. The CDR3 DNA reads TGTGCCATCAGTGAGGTCGGGGGTCCCCAGCATTTT. The V and J genes are TRBV10-3 and TRBJ1-5; D might be TRBD1 (5 bases). V dropped 2 bases and J dropped 10 bases, with 9 bases sitting between them. The length of the CDR3 is 12 residues. Germline V lookup: CDR1 ENHRY, CDR2 SYGVKD.